This T cell receptor beta chain was documented in a study of beta chain features in type 1 diabetes. The CDR3 has 22 residues. Trimming at V came to 0 bases and at J to 3 bases, leaving 17 bases not matched to a gene. Germline CDR1 is SGDLS and CDR2 is YYNGEE. Since all of the isolated RNA was reverse transcribed, expressed TCRB transcripts were what got sequenced. The assay was immunoSEQ multiplex PCR, and TCRdb's table has in-frame clones only and misses some. The table lists about 620,000 clones, roughly 16% of them singletons, with approximately 0.099% in the top ten. Sequenced sample: naive CD4+ T cells from blood. The chain employs TRBV9 and TRBJ2-1; 14 bases match TRBD2. The sequence derives from a man younger than 35 in good health. CDR3 DNA: TGTGCCAGCAGCGTAGGCACGGGACTAGCGGGAGCCCCGCGAAGAAACTACAATGAGCAGTTCTTC. The encoded protein is CASSVGTGLAGAPRRNYNEQFF. The whole variable domain, remainder taken from reference TRBV9 and TRBJ2-1, is DSGVTQTPKHLITATGQRVTLRCSPRSGDLSVYWYQQSLDQGLQFLIQYYNGEERAKGNILERFSAQQFPDLHSELNLSSLELGDSALYFCASSVGTGLAGAPRRNYNEQFFGPGTRLTVL.